This T cell receptor (beta chain) was recorded in a study of cytomegalovirus exposure and HLA in healthy donors (dated by TCRdb to about 2017). The study in broad terms: According to a later analysis, one platform produced both the 120 validation repertoires and the approximately 670 repertoires of the first cohort. A separate validation cohort of roughly 120 different subjects was used in addition to the 666-subject first cohort. The study combined high-throughput TCR immunosequencing, statistical association of individual TCRs with disease status, and machine learning to predict cytomegalovirus infection status. The study aimed to test whether cataloging public T cell receptors could reveal signatures of past pathogen exposure.

Separate from the roughly 650-subject first cohort, the validation cohort of roughly 120 subjects was the group to which the donors belonged. The method behind the library was the immunoSEQ multiplex PCR assay. The authors processed their data as follows. A statistical classification framework was built for diagnosing cytomegalovirus status from the catalog of TCR beta chain sequences. Sourced from immuneACCESS, this table was stored by TCRdb with only in-frame sequences that have V and J called. A share of the clones is absent; for the studies checked, an unresolved V gene accounts for under half, and the remainder has no known explanation. V and J calls and clone size follow that table, whereas D and trimming were derived from the DNA. Across this sample there are under 350,000 clones, with approximately 83% seen only once. The ten most abundant clones make up 1% of the sample. This clone was seen a handful of times. Its antigen has not been determined. No per-base quality is available; no much larger clone lies one base away.

The investigation overall reported the following: According to the authors, the approach could potentially be generalized to other disease states and immunological phenotypes. Subsequent analysis determined that TCRs grouped into clusters in the first cohort also showed a tendency toward co-occurrence across the roughly 110 validation repertoires, and 94% of cluster scores exceeded 0. A later analysis had no HLA typing for the validation cohort, so co-occurrence there was scored across all 130 or so repertoires. In vitro tests confirmed that a few of the cytomegalovirus-associated TCR beta chains recognize cytomegalovirus antigens. The study gave a list of about 170 TCR beta chains associated with cytomegalovirus. In both the original and validation cohorts, the classifier was reported to diagnose cytomegalovirus status with high specificity and sensitivity. Most TCR sequences were seen in very few donors, while some public TCRs were found in many individuals.

Looking up the germline V gene yields CDR1 SGHTA and CDR2 FQGTGA. The germline V end is reduced by 5 bases and the J end by 0 bases; junction bases left unmatched: 9. Its CDR3 holds 17 amino acids, cysteine through phenylalanine. The CDR3 DNA has 51 bases and is translated from base 1. The chain is made from TRBV7-3 and TRBJ2-2; 7 of the junction bases match TRBD1. Sequenced sample: PBMCs. The origin of this receptor is a woman aged 18 to 35 in good health and CMV-seronegative. The CDR3 protein sequence reads: CASSPHPGTANTGELFF. The DNA sequence is TGTGCCAGCAGCCCCCATCCAGGGACAGCGAACACCGGGGAGCTGTTTTTT. With all but the CDR3 taken from the reference TRBV7-3 and TRBJ2-2 genes, the full variable domain is: GAGVSQTPSNKVTEKGKYVELRCDPISGHTALYWYRQSLGQGPEFLIYFQGTGAADDSGLPNDRFFAVRPEGSVSTLKIQRTERGDSAVYLCASSPHPGTANTGELFFGEGSRLTVL.